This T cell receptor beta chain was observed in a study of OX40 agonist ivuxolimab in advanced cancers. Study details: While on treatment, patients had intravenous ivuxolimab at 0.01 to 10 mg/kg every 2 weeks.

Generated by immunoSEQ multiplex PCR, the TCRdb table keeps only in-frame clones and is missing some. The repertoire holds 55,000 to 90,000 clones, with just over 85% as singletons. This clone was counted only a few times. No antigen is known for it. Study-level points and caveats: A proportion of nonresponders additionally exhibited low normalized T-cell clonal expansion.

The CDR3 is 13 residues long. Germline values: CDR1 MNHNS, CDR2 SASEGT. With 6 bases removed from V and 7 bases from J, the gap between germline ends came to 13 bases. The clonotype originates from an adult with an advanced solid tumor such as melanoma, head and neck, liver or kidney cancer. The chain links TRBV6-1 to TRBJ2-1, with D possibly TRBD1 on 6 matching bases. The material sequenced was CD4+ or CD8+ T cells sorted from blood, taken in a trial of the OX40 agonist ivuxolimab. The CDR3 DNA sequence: TGTGCCAGCAGCCAGGGGAATTTAAATGAGCAGTTCTTC. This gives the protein CASSQGNLNEQFF.